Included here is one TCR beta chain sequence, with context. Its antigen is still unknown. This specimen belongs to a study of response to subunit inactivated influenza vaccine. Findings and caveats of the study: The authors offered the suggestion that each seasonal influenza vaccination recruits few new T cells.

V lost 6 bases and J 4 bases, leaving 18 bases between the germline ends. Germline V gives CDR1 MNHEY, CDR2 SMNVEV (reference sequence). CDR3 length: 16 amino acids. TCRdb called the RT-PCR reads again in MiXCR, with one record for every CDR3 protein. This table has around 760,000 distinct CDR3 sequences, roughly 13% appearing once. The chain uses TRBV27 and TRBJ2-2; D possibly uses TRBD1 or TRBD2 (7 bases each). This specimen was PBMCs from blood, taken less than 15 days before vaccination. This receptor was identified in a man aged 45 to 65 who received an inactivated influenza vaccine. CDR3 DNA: TGTGCCAGCAGCCCCTCAGGGGGGGCGGGCACCGGGGAGCTGTTTTTT. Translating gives CASSPSGGAGTGELFF.